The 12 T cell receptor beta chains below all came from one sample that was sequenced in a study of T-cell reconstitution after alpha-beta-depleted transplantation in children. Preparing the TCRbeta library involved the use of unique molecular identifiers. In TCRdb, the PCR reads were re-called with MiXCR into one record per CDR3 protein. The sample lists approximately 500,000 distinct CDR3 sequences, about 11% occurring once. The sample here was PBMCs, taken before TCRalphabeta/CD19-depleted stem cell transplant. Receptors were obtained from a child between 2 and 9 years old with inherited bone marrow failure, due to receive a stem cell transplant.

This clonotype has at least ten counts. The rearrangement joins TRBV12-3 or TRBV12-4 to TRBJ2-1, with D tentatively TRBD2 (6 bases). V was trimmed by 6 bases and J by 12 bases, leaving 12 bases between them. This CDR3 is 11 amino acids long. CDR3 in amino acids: CASSLGTLQFF. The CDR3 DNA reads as TGTGCCAGCAGCCTAGGGACTCTGCAGTTCTTC.

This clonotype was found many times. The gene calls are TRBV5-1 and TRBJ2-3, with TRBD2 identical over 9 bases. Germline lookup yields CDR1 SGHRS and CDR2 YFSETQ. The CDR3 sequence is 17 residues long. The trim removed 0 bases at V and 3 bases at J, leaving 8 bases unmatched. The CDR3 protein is CASSLELAGVGTDTQYF. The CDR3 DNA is TGCGCCAGCAGCTTGGAATTAGCGGGAGTGGGTACAGATACGCAGTATTTT.

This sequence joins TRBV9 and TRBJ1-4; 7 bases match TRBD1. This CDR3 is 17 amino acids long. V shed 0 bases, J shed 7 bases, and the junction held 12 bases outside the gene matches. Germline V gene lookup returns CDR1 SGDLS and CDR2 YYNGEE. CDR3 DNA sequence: TGTGCCAGCAGCGTAGTCAGGTCGACAGGGCGTAGTGAAAAACTGTTTTTT. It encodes CASSVVRSTGRSEKLFF.

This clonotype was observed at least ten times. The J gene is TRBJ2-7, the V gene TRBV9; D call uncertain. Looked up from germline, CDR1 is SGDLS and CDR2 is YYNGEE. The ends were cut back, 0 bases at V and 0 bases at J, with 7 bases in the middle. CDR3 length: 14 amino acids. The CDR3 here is CASSVGVDSYEQYF. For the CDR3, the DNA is TGTGCCAGCAGCGTAGGGGTCGACTCCTACGAGCAGTACTTC.

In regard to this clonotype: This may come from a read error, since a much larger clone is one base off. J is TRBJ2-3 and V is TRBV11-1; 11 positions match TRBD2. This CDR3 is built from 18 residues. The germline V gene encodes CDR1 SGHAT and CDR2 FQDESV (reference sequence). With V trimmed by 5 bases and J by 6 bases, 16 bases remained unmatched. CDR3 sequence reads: CASSPTSPTSGNTDTQYF. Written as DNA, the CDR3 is TGTGCCAGCAGCCCAACCAGTCCGACTAGCGGGAATACGGATACGCAGTATTTT.

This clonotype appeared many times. The CDR3 sequence is CALEGDLSDTQYF. Here the CDR3 DNA reads TGTGCTCTCGAGGGGGACCTGTCTGATACGCAGTATTTT. The chain recombines TRBV7-9 with TRBJ2-3; TRBD1 might be the D (6 bases). The CDR3 has 13 amino acids. The V gene's germline CDR1 is SEHNR and CDR2 FQNEAQ (reference sequence). Filled out from reference TRBV7-9 and TRBJ2-3, the complete variable domain reads DTGVSQNPRHKITKRGQNVTFRCDPISEHNRLYWYRQTLGQGPEFLTYFQNEAQLEKSRLLSDRFSAERPKGSFSTLEIQRTEQGDSAMYLCALEGDLSDTQYFGPGTRLTVL.

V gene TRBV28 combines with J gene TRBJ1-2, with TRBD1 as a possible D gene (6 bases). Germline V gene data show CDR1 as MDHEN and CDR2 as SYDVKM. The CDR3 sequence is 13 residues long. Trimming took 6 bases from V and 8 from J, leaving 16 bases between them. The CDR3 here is CASSLGQFSGYTF. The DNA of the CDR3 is TGTGCCAGCAGCCTCGGACAGTTTAGCGGCTACACCTTC.

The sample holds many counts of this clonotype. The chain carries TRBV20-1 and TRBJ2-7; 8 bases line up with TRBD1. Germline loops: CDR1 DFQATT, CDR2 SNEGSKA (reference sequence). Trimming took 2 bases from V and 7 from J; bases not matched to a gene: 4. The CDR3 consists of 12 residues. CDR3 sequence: CSARQGAGEQYF. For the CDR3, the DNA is TGCAGTGCTAGACAGGGGGCGGGTGAGCAGTACTTC.

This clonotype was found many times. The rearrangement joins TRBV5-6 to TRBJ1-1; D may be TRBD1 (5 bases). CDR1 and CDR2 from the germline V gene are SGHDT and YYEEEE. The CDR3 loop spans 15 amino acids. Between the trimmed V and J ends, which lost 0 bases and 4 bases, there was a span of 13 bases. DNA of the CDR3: TGTGCCAGCAGCTTGGGCAGGGATGAGGTCACTGAAGCTTTCTTT. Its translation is CASSLGRDEVTEAFF.

In nucleotides, the CDR3 is TGTGCCAGTAGTATAGTCCCGACAGGGACCACTGAAGCTTTCTTT. Amino acid sequence: CASSIVPTGTTEAFF. This chain links TRBV19 with TRBJ1-1; 7 bases agree with TRBD1. V shed 1 base, J shed 4 bases, and the junction held 6 bases outside the gene matches. The CDR3 is 15 amino acids. The germline gives CDR1 LNHDA, CDR2 SQIVND (reference sequence).

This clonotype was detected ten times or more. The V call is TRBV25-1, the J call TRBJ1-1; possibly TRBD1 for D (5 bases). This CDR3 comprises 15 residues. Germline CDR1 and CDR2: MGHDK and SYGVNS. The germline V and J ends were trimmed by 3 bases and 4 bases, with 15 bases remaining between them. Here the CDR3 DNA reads TGTGCCAGCAGTGATGTAGGGGTCGAGGCCACTGAAGCTTTCTTT. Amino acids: CASSDVGVEATEAFF.

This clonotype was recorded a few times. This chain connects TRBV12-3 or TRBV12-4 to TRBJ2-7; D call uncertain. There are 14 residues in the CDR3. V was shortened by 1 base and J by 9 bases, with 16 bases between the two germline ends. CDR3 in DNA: TGTGCCAGCAGTTTAGGGGTAGGATTTCAGGTGCAGTACTTC. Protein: CASSLGVGFQVQYF.